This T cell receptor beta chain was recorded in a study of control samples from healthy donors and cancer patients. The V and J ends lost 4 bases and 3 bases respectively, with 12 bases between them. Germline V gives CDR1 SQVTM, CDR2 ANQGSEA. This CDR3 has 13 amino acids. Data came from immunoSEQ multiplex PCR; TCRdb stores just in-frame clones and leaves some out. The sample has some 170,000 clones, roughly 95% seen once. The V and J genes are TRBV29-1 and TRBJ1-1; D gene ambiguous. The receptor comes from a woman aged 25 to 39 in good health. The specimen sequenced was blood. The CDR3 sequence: CSVVGVAYTEAFF. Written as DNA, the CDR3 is TGCAGCGTTGTTGGGGTAGCTTACACTGAAGCTTTCTTT.